One sample yielded the 30 T cell receptor beta chains listed below, sequenced in a study of beta chain features in type 1 diabetes. Investigators reverse transcribed all isolated RNA, so they sequenced expressed TCRB transcripts. The method was immunoSEQ multiplex PCR; TCRdb's version includes in-frame clones alone and lacks a portion of them. The top ten hold roughly 7% of the sample, which has a few hundred thousand clones, about 14% seen once. Sequenced material: central memory CD4+ T cells from blood. The receptors were gathered from a man under 40 in good health.

The chain links TRBV11-3 to TRBJ1-1; unclear D gene. The V and J ends lost 5 bases and 0 bases respectively, with 13 bases between them. The CDR3 runs to 15 residues. Per germline, CDR1 SGHNT and CDR2 YENEEA. CDR3 protein: CASSPHAVLNTEAFF. DNA for the CDR3: TGTGCCAGCAGCCCCCATGCGGTACTGAACACTGAAGCTTTCTTT.

There are a few counts of this clone. The genes are TRBV7-2 and TRBJ1-1; D is ambiguous. Germline V gene data show CDR1 as SGHTA and CDR2 as FQGNSA. V gave up 5 bases and J gave up 1 base, with 8 bases separating them. The CDR3 loop spans 13 amino acids. DNA for the CDR3: TGTGCCAGCAGCGTAAGGACGAACACTGAAGCTTTCTTT. Its protein product is CASSVRTNTEAFF.

For this clone: Other DNA sequences in the sample encode the same CDR3. The chain combines TRBV7-2 with TRBJ1-1; no clear D gene. Germline CDR1 reads SGHTA; CDR2 reads FQGNSA. This CDR3 comprises 15 residues. V lost 0 bases and J lost 0, with 8 bases in between. This chain's CDR3 is CASSLAGGVNTEAFF. Written as DNA, the CDR3 is TGTGCCAGCAGCTTAGCGGGAGGAGTGAACACTGAAGCTTTCTTT. The whole variable domain, remainder taken from reference TRBV7-2 and TRBJ1-1, is GAGVSQSPSNKVTEKGKDVELRCDPISGHTALYWYRQSLGQGLEFLIYFQGNSAPDKSGLPSDRFSAERTGGSVSTLTIQRTQQEDSAVYLCASSLAGGVNTEAFFGQGTRLTVV.

This clone has a handful of counts. The V call is TRBV25-1, the J call TRBJ1-6, with TRBD1 matching over 7 bases. This CDR3 has 13 amino acids. With 7 bases clipped from V and 11 bases from J, the junction kept 8 bases outside the gene matches. Germline V CDR1 and CDR2: MGHDK, SYGVNS. DNA for the CDR3: TGTGCCAGCATACAGGGGTGGGGGGCACCCCTCCACTTT. This sequence encodes CASIQGWGAPLHF.

This chain links TRBV2 with TRBJ2-5; D is possibly TRBD1 (6 bases). Germline values: CDR1 SNHLY, CDR2 FYNNEI. V lost 7 bases and J 3 bases, leaving 15 bases between the germline ends. CDR3 length: 14 amino acids. CDR3 in amino acids: CASNGQRDKETQYF. The CDR3, as DNA: TGTGCCAGCAATGGTCAAAGGGACAAAGAGACCCAGTACTTC.

Of note for this clone: Its ends do not fully match the called genes, so a read error is possible. The chain recombines TRBV7-2 with TRBJ2-2; TRBD2 matches 10 bases. The CDR3 runs 14 residues. CDR1 and CDR2 from the germline V gene are SGHTA and FQGNSA. Here the CDR3 reads CASSLAGDTGELFF. DNA of the CDR3: TGTGCCAGCAGCCTAGCGGGGGACACCGGGGAGCTGTTTTTT.

The rearrangement links TRBV18 to TRBJ2-3; 14 nucleotides match TRBD2. The V and J ends lost 4 bases and 2 bases, in that order; junction bases with no gene match: 2. Germline V gene data show CDR1 as KGHSH and CDR2 as LQKENI. The CDR3 consists of 16 residues. The CDR3 here is CASSQTSGRATDTQYF. For the CDR3, the DNA is TGTGCCAGCTCACAGACTAGCGGGAGGGCCACAGATACGCAGTATTTT.

This clone has a handful of counts. The J gene is TRBJ1-4, the V gene TRBV30, with 8 bases lining up with TRBD1. V shed 8 bases, J shed 8 bases, and the junction held 10 bases outside the gene matches. The CDR3 is made up of 13 amino acids. CDR1 is GTSNPN and CDR2 is SVGIG in the germline V gene (reference sequence). CDR3 protein: CARGQGANEKLFF. The CDR3, as DNA: TGTGCCAGGGGGCAGGGGGCAAACGAAAAACTGTTTTTT.

The chain couples TRBV30 to TRBJ1-1; D is perhaps TRBD1 (5 bases). The CDR3 has 13 amino acids. CDR1 and CDR2 (germline): GTSNPN, SVGIG (reference sequence). Trimming removed 4 bases at V and 1 base at J, with 10 bases between. The CDR3 spells CAWTPRGNTEAFF. Written as DNA, the CDR3 is TGTGCCTGGACTCCAAGGGGGAACACTGAAGCTTTCTTT.

This clone has just a few counts. Relative to the germline gene, one junction end is altered; a read error may explain this. This sequence joins TRBV5-1 and TRBJ1-2; 7 bases map to TRBD1. The CDR3 runs 14 residues. Germline-derived CDR1 and CDR2 are SGHRS and YFSETQ. Here the CDR3 reads CASSSRGVRYGYTF. The CDR3 nucleotides read TGTGCCAGCAGCAGCAGGGGGGTCCGCTATGGCTACACCTTC.

This clone was observed at least ten times. The chain joins TRBV18 to TRBJ2-3; 9 bases fit TRBD2. The CDR3 runs to 19 residues. In germline, CDR1 is KGHSH, CDR2 LQKENI. V shed 2 bases, J shed 0 bases, and the junction held 12 bases outside the gene matches. CDR3 sequence (DNA): TGTGCCAGCTCACCAAACAGCCTAGCGGGGACGCCGAGCACAGATACGCAGTATTTT. It codes for CASSPNSLAGTPSTDTQYF.

This clone occurred a few times. This chain uses TRBV6-4 with TRBJ1-5; D is unclear. Trimming cost V 0 bases and J 0 bases, with 12 bases left between them. CDR1 and CDR2 from the germline V gene are MRHNA and SNTAGT. The CDR3 runs to 17 residues. As DNA, the CDR3 is TGTGCCAGCAGTGACTCGAGAGGAGATCTTAGCAATCAGCCCCAGCATTTT. As protein: CASSDSRGDLSNQPQHF.

This clone was detected only a few times. V and J are TRBV7-9 and TRBJ2-7, with 9 bases matching TRBD2. Per germline, CDR1 SEHNR and CDR2 FQNEAQ (reference sequence). This CDR3 region has 17 residues. The J segment lost 0 bases and the V segment lost 0 bases, leaving 6 bases of the junction unmatched. The CDR3 bases are TGTGCCAGCAGCTTAGCGGGGACTAGCCAGACCTCCTACGAGCAGTACTTC. Translating gives CASSLAGTSQTSYEQYF.

The chain couples TRBV15 to TRBJ2-5; weak D call: TRBD1 (6 bases). Germline CDR1 reads LNHNV; CDR2 reads YYDKDF (reference sequence). Trimming removed 6 bases at V and 5 bases at J, with 13 bases between. This CDR3 is built from 13 residues. This CDR3 is CATRQGSVETQYF. In nucleotides, the CDR3 is TGTGCCACCAGACAGGGTTCTGTGGAGACCCAGTACTTC.

The chain is built from TRBV7-3 and TRBJ1-5; D is unclear. CDR1 and CDR2 from the germline V gene are SGHTA and FQGTGA. The ends were cut back, 2 bases at V and 3 bases at J, with 11 bases in the middle. The CDR3 sequence is 15 residues long. The CDR3 DNA sequence: TGTGCCAGCAGCTTAGCGCAGGCAGTCAATCAGCCCCAGCATTTT. This codes for CASSLAQAVNQPQHF.

V and J are TRBV18 and TRBJ1-5, with D perhaps TRBD1 (6 bases). Germline CDR1 and CDR2: KGHSH and LQKENI. The CDR3 loop spans 14 amino acids. Trimming pared 4 bases from V and 5 bases from J, leaving 12 bases between. In DNA form, the CDR3 reads TGTGCCAGCTCACATGGACAGAATGATCAGCCCCAGCATTTT. Its protein is CASSHGQNDQPQHF.

This clone occurred a few times. CDR3 sequence (DNA): TGTGCCAGTGGGGACAGTACGGCTGGCTACACCTTC. This codes for CASGDSTAGYTF. This chain uses TRBV28 with TRBJ1-2; TRBD1 aligns across 7 bases. V was pared by 9 bases and J by 7 bases, with 8 bases of the junction left unmatched. CDR3 size: 12 residues. CDR1 and CDR2 (germline): MDHEN, SYDVKM.

This chain joins TRBV19 and TRBJ1-2, with TRBD1 as a possible D gene (5 bases). The CDR3 consists of 16 residues. In germline, CDR1 is LNHDA, CDR2 SQIVND (reference sequence). The CDR3 DNA follows: TGTGCGACTACCGGAAGGGGCTCAGGCAACCTTTATGGCTACACCTTC. Protein product: CATTGRGSGNLYGYTF. The variable domain in full, completed from reference TRBV19 and TRBJ1-2, reads DGGITQSPKYLFRKEGQNVTLSCEQNLNHDAMYWYRQDPGQGLRLIYYSQIVNDFQKGDIAEGYSVSREKKESFPLTVTSAQKNPTAFYLCATTGRGSGNLYGYTFGSGTRLTVV.

This clone was counted many times. The chain carries TRBV27 and TRBJ1-4; D is unclear. Germline V lookup: CDR1 MNHEY, CDR2 SMNVEV (reference sequence). The CDR3 spans 14 residues. V was shortened by 4 bases and J by 5 bases, with 11 bases between the two germline ends. As DNA, the CDR3 is TGTGCCAGCAGTTGGACGGTTAGAAATGAAAAACTGTTTTTT. Amino acids: CASSWTVRNEKLFF. Full variable domain (outside the CDR3, taken from reference TRBV27 and TRBJ1-4): EAQVTQNPRYLITVTGKKLTVTCSQNMNHEYMSWYRQDPGLGLRQIYYSMNVEVTDKGDVPEGYKVSRKEKRNFPLILESPSPNQTSLYFCASSWTVRNEKLFFGSGTQLSVL.

This chain connects TRBV5-6 to TRBJ2-7; no definite D call. In germline, CDR1 is SGHDT, CDR2 YYEEEE. The V and J ends lost 5 bases and 6 bases respectively, with 15 bases between them. This CDR3 contains 13 residues. The CDR3 bases are TGTGCCAGCAGTGAAGCATCGGAACTCGAGCAGTACGTC. The encoded protein is CASSEASELEQYV.

The CDR3 spells CASSVGTGHSNQPQHF. CDR3 sequence (DNA): TGTGCCAGCAGCGTCGGGACAGGGCATAGCAATCAGCCCCAGCATTTT. The genes are TRBV9 and TRBJ1-5; 9 bases line up with TRBD1. V lost 2 bases, J lost 0 bases, and 3 bases stayed unmatched. CDR3 length equals 16 residues. In germline, CDR1 is SGDLS, CDR2 YYNGEE.

The chain couples TRBV7-8 to TRBJ1-2, with D possibly matching TRBD1 (5 bases). The CDR3 runs 15 residues. Per germline, CDR1 SGHVS and CDR2 FQNEAQ. V lost 5 bases to trimming and J lost 0 bases, with 13 bases between them. The DNA for the CDR3 is TGTGCCAGCAGCCCACGACAGAGGGCTAACTATGGCTACACCTTC. Translated: CASSPRQRANYGYTF.

This clone was observed a handful of times. The chain links TRBV27 to TRBJ1-1; D is perhaps TRBD1 (5 bases). The germline V gene has CDR1 MNHEY and CDR2 SMNVEV (reference sequence). Trimming took off 10 bases at V and 5 bases at J, with 17 bases between the two ends. CDR3 length: 13 residues. In DNA form, the CDR3 reads TGTGCCACCCGGGGAGGGGCCAGGACTGAAGCTTTCTTT. The encoded protein is CATRGGARTEAFF.

The rearrangement links TRBV18 to TRBJ2-2, with 10 bases aligning to TRBD1. The CDR3 totals 15 residues. Looked up from germline, CDR1 is KGHSH and CDR2 is LQKENI. V lost 5 bases, J lost 4 bases, and 4 bases stayed unmatched. CDR3: CASSFDRGLTGELFF. DNA for the CDR3: TGTGCCAGCTCATTCGACAGGGGGCTCACCGGGGAGCTGTTTTTT.

The V call is TRBV7-4, the J call TRBJ1-5; D call uncertain. V gave up 1 base and J gave up 7 bases, with 8 bases separating them. CDR3 length: 13 residues. Germline loops: CDR1 SGHVT, CDR2 SQSDAQ. For the CDR3, the DNA is TGTGCCAGCAGCTTAGATTTCAGGCAGCCCCAGCATTTT. Translating gives CASSLDFRQPQHF.

This clone was seen many times. J is TRBJ1-1 and V is TRBV7-8, with D possibly TRBD1 on 5 matching bases. V lost 5 bases, J lost 3 bases, and 16 bases lay in between. CDR3 length equals 15 residues. The germline CDR1 and CDR2 sequences are SGHVS and FQNEAQ. The CDR3 is CASSLQGNQYTEAFF. The CDR3 bases are TGTGCCAGCAGCCTTCAGGGAAACCAATACACTGAAGCTTTCTTT.

V gene TRBV7-8 combines with J gene TRBJ2-1; either TRBD1 or TRBD2 may fit D (5 bases each). The germline V and J ends were trimmed by 5 bases and 8 bases, with 19 bases remaining between them. CDR1 is SGHVS and CDR2 is FQNEAQ in the germline V gene. The CDR3 runs 15 residues. DNA of the CDR3: TGTGCCAGCAGCGGAGCCGGGACCGGTTTTGATGAGCAGTTCTTC. As protein: CASSGAGTGFDEQFF.

The chain joins TRBV28 to TRBJ2-6; D is ambiguous. The germline V gene encodes CDR1 MDHEN and CDR2 SYDVKM. Trimming pared 6 bases from V and 0 bases from J, leaving 12 bases between. The CDR3 length is 16 residues. CDR3 amino acids: CASSPVGLSGANVLTF. In DNA form, the CDR3 reads TGTGCCAGCAGCCCCGTTGGGCTCTCTGGGGCCAACGTCCTGACTTTC.

This clone was picked up a small number of times. The V gene is TRBV6-5, the J gene TRBJ1-2; the D is unclear. The CDR3 covers 15 residues. The V end lost 6 bases, the J end lost 4 bases, and 18 bases lay between the germline ends. Germline V gene sequence: CDR1 MNHEY, CDR2 SVGAGI. The CDR3 DNA reads TGTGCCAGCAGCCAACCACAGCAAACCATCTATGGCTACACCTTC. Translated: CASSQPQQTIYGYTF.

In its sample, this clone was seen once. V is TRBV10-3 and J is TRBJ2-7, with D tentatively TRBD2 (6 bases). There are 13 residues in the CDR3. CDR1 and CDR2 from the germline V gene are ENHRY and SYGVKD. V was shortened by 10 bases and J by 4 bases, with 17 bases between the two germline ends. As DNA, the CDR3 is TGTGCCAGCAGCGATCAGACTAGTTACGAGCAGTACGTC. Protein: CASSDQTSYEQYV.